These T cell receptor beta chains were read from a single sample in a study of CD8+ T cells in alopecia areata. The protocol was immunoSEQ multiplex PCR, while the TCRdb copy is restricted to in-frame clones and leaves out a portion. The sample has around 200,000 clones; almost 65% are singletons. The sequenced sample was CD4+ T cells sorted from blood, obtained at week 0. All receptors come from a human donor with alopecia areata. Both conserved end residues are part of each CDR3. D genes are given only for firm matches. Clone size is shown for a subset of rows, as once, few, many or a class of expanded clone.

length: 15; D: -; J: TRBJ2-7; size: -; V: TRBV5-6; DNA: TGTGCCAGCAGCTTGGCCTGGAGACGGATCTACGAGCAGTACTTC; CDR3: CASSLAWRRIYEQYF
length: 14; D: TRBD2; J: TRBJ2-2; size: -; V: TRBV29-1; DNA: TGCAGCGTTGAACTTGGCGGGGGAGTCGGGGAGCTGTTTTTT; CDR3: CSVELGGGVGELFF
length: 12; D: TRBD2; J: TRBJ2-1; size: -; V: TRBV29-1; DNA: TGCAGCGTAGTAGCGGGGGGATTTGAGCAGTTCTTC; CDR3: CSVVAGGFEQFF
length: 17; D: TRBD1; J: TRBJ1-4; size: -; V: TRBV7-6; DNA: TGTGCCAGCAGTCTAGGGACAGGGGGCTTGGGACGTGAAAAACTGTTTTTT; CDR3: CASSLGTGGLGREKLFF
length: 13; D: TRBD1; J: TRBJ1-1; size: few; V: TRBV29-1; DNA: TGCAGCGTTTTCGTACAGGGGGCGACTGAAGCTTTCTTT; CDR3: CSVFVQGATEAFF
length: 12; D: TRBD1; J: TRBJ1-2; size: once; V: TRBV30; DNA: TGTGCCTACCAACAGGGGGACTATGGCTACACCTTC; CDR3: CAYQQGDYGYTF
length: 16; D: TRBD1; J: TRBJ2-1; size: -; V: TRBV29-1; DNA: TGCAGCGTTGGGGACAGGCGAGGTTGTCATAAGAATGAGCAGTTCTTC; CDR3: CSVGDRRGCHKNEQFF
length: 19; D: TRBD2; J: TRBJ2-3; size: -; V: TRBV7-8; DNA: TGTGCCAGCAGCTTAGTAGGGGTGATAGCGGGGGCCGACACAGATACGCAGTATTTT; CDR3: CASSLVGVIAGADTDTQYF
length: 12; D: -; J: TRBJ1-2; size: -; V: TRBV5-1; DNA: TGCGCCAGCAGCTTGGTGCCAGGTGGCTACACCTTC; CDR3: CASSLVPGGYTF
length: 11; D: -; J: TRBJ2-3; size: -; V: TRBV29-1; DNA: TGCAGCGTGGGGGGTTTCGATACGCAGTATTTT; CDR3: CSVGGFDTQYF
length: 17; D: TRBD2; J: TRBJ2-1; size: -; V: TRBV4-3; DNA: TGCGCCAGCAGCCAAGATTCAGGCGGGGGGCCCTACAATGAGCAGTTCTTC; CDR3: CASSQDSGGGPYNEQFF
length: 13; D: -; J: TRBJ1-6; size: few; V: TRBV30; DNA: TGTGCCTGGAATGCGGGGGAAGGATCACCCCTCCACTTT; CDR3: CAWNAGEGSPLHF
length: 13; D: -; J: TRBJ2-3; size: -; V: TRBV11-2; DNA: TGTGCCAGCAGCTTCCGGCTGCAAGATACGCAGTATTTT; CDR3: CASSFRLQDTQYF
length: 13; D: -; J: TRBJ1-2; size: -; V: TRBV29-1; DNA: TGCAGCGTTGAAGAGCCGGGCCTCTATGGCTACACCTTC; CDR3: CSVEEPGLYGYTF
length: 17; D: TRBD2; J: TRBJ2-3; size: many; V: TRBV5-1; DNA: TGCGCCAGCAGCTTGGGACTAGCGGGACCCGCCGGGGATACGCAGTATTTT; CDR3: CASSLGLAGPAGDTQYF
length: 13; D: TRBD1; J: TRBJ2-2; size: -; V: TRBV29-1; DNA: TGCAGCGTTGCGGTGACAGGGTCCGGGGAGCTGTTTTTT; CDR3: CSVAVTGSGELFF
length: 14; D: -; J: TRBJ1-6; size: many; V: TRBV9; DNA: TGTGCCAGCAGCGGACGGACAAGTAATTCACCCCTCCACTTT; CDR3: CASSGRTSNSPLHF
length: 11; D: -; J: TRBJ2-5; size: -; V: TRBV2; DNA: TGTGCCAGCAGTGAAGGAGAGACCCAGTACTTC; CDR3: CASSEGETQYF
length: 15; D: -; J: TRBJ1-5; size: -; V: TRBV25-1; DNA: TGTGCCAGCTGCAGCCCGGAGACCATCAATCAGCCCCAGCATTTT; CDR3: CASCSPETINQPQHF
length: 13; D: -; J: TRBJ1-2; size: -; V: TRBV6-6; DNA: TGTGCCAGCAGTCAACACCTCTACTATGGCTACACCTTC; CDR3: CASSQHLYYGYTF
length: 13; D: -; J: TRBJ1-2; size: -; V: TRBV2; DNA: TGTGCCAGCATGGGAAGACTCGAGGATGGCTACACCTTC; CDR3: CASMGRLEDGYTF
length: 14; D: TRBD1; J: TRBJ1-6; size: -; V: TRBV2; DNA: TGTGCCAGCAGTGGAGGACAGGGATATTCACCCCTCCACTTT; CDR3: CASSGGQGYSPLHF
length: 13; D: TRBD1; J: TRBJ1-2; size: -; V: TRBV29-1; DNA: TGCAGCGTCCAGGGACAGACTAACTATGGCTACACCTTC; CDR3: CSVQGQTNYGYTF
length: 14; D: -; J: TRBJ2-7; size: -; V: TRBV9; DNA: TGTGCCAGCGGACGAGGGGACCGCTCCTACGAGCAGTACTTC; CDR3: CASGRGDRSYEQYF
length: 12; D: -; J: TRBJ2-3; size: -; V: TRBV5-1; DNA: TGCGCCAGCAGCACGAGGGGAGATACGCAGTATTTT; CDR3: CASSTRGDTQYF
length: 14; D: -; J: TRBJ1-1; size: -; V: TRBV30; DNA: TGTGCCTGGAGTGTCCGGCGGGAGAACACTGAAGCTTTCTTT; CDR3: CAWSVRRENTEAFF
length: 15; D: -; J: TRBJ1-2; size: few; V: TRBV14; DNA: TGTGCCAGCAGCCGTTTCAGGGATACCACCTATGGCTACACCTTC; CDR3: CASSRFRDTTYGYTF
length: 15; D: -; J: TRBJ1-2; size: -; V: TRBV4-3; DNA: TGCGCCAGCAGCCAAGATCCGGGGGAGGCGGATGGCTACACCTTC; CDR3: CASSQDPGEADGYTF
length: 14; D: -; J: TRBJ2-7; size: -; V: TRBV30; DNA: TGTGCCTTAGCCCAGGGGAGGAGCTCCTACGAGCAGTACTTC; CDR3: CALAQGRSSYEQYF
length: 14; D: -; J: TRBJ1-1; size: -; V: TRBV5-1; DNA: TGCGCCAGCAGCTTTGGGGCGCAGGGGACTGAAGCTTTCTTT; CDR3: CASSFGAQGTEAFF
length: 11; D: -; J: TRBJ2-5; size: -; V: TRBV20-1; DNA: TGCAGTGCTAGAGACCGAGAGACCCAGTACTTC; CDR3: CSARDRETQYF
length: 14; D: -; J: TRBJ1-2; size: few; V: TRBV18; DNA: TGTGCCAGCTCACCACCAGGGCAGGGCTATGGCTACACCTTC; CDR3: CASSPPGQGYGYTF
length: 13; D: -; J: TRBJ2-6; size: -; V: TRBV30; DNA: TGTGCCTGGAGTGTCTCTGGGGCCAACGTCCTGACTTTC; CDR3: CAWSVSGANVLTF
length: 11; D: -; J: TRBJ2-7; size: -; V: TRBV20-1; DNA: TGCAGTGCTAGAGATCAGAGACAGCAGTACTTC; CDR3: CSARDQRQQYF
length: 13; D: TRBD1; J: TRBJ1-2; size: few; V: TRBV25-1; DNA: TGTGCCAGCAGATCGACAGGGAACTATGGCTACACCTTC; CDR3: CASRSTGNYGYTF
length: 14; D: -; J: TRBJ1-5; size: -; V: TRBV9; DNA: TGTGCCAGCAGCGCTCAGGGAGGCAATCAGCCCCAGCATTTT; CDR3: CASSAQGGNQPQHF
length: 12; D: -; J: TRBJ2-5; size: -; V: TRBV9; DNA: TGTGCCAGCAGCGTAGGAGGGGGGGCCCAGTACTTC; CDR3: CASSVGGGAQYF
length: 13; D: -; J: TRBJ2-1; size: -; V: TRBV14; DNA: TGTGCCAGTAACCGGGACAAGATTAGTGAGCAGTTCTTC; CDR3: CASNRDKISEQFF
length: 13; D: TRBD1; J: TRBJ1-2; size: -; V: TRBV2; DNA: TGTGCCAGCAGCCCACAGGGGAACTATGGCTACACCTTC; CDR3: CASSPQGNYGYTF
length: 15; D: -; J: TRBJ2-6; size: few; V: TRBV29-1; DNA: TGCAGCGTACAAATCGGGGGTACAGGGGCCAACGTCCTGACTTTC; CDR3: CSVQIGGTGANVLTF
length: 14; D: TRBD1; J: TRBJ2-7; size: once; V: TRBV9; DNA: TGTGCCAGCAGCGTAGGACAGGGCTTCTACGAGCAGTACTTC; CDR3: CASSVGQGFYEQYF
length: 13; D: -; J: TRBJ2-5; size: -; V: TRBV11-2; DNA: TGTGCCAGCAGCCCGGACAGTTCCGAGACCCAGTACTTC; CDR3: CASSPDSSETQYF
length: 15; D: -; J: TRBJ2-3; size: -; V: TRBV2; DNA: TGTGCCAGCAGTGAATGGGGGCGAACCACAGATACGCAGTATTTT; CDR3: CASSEWGRTTDTQYF
length: 10; D: -; J: TRBJ1-1; size: few; V: TRBV30; DNA: TGTGCCTGGAGTCAACAGGTCCGGTTCTTT; CDR3: CAWSQQVRFF
length: 12; D: -; J: TRBJ1-5; size: few; V: TRBV30; DNA: TGTGCCTGGTCGGACAGCAATCAGCCCCAGCATTTT; CDR3: CAWSDSNQPQHF
length: 13; D: -; J: TRBJ1-1; size: once; V: TRBV29-1; DNA: TGCAGCGTTGAACCGCAGGGAGACACTGAAGCTTTCTTT; CDR3: CSVEPQGDTEAFF
length: 13; D: -; J: TRBJ1-1; size: few; V: TRBV2; DNA: TGTGCCAGCAGTACAGAGGGGAACACTGAAGCTTTCTTT; CDR3: CASSTEGNTEAFF
length: 14; D: TRBD1; J: TRBJ1-6; size: once; V: TRBV9; DNA: TGTGCCAGCAGCCGCACAGGGGAAAATTCACCCCTCCACTTT; CDR3: CASSRTGENSPLHF
length: 13; D: -; J: TRBJ1-1; size: -; V: TRBV29-1; DNA: TGCAGCGTTGATGGGGTAGGAGTCACTGAAGCTTTCTTT; CDR3: CSVDGVGVTEAFF
length: 17; D: TRBD1; J: TRBJ2-1; size: -; V: TRBV4-3; DNA: TGCGCCAGCAGCCAGGGTCCGGGACAGGGAGTGAACAATGAGCAGTTCTTC; CDR3: CASSQGPGQGVNNEQFF
length: 13; D: TRBD1; J: TRBJ2-5; size: -; V: TRBV30; DNA: TGTGCCTGGAGCTGGACAGGACAAGAGACCCAGTACTTC; CDR3: CAWSWTGQETQYF
length: 15; D: -; J: TRBJ2-6; size: -; V: TRBV5-1; DNA: TGCGCCAGCAGGCGGGAATTGTCTGGGGCCAACGTCCTGACTTTC; CDR3: CASRRELSGANVLTF
length: 13; D: TRBD1; J: TRBJ1-2; size: -; V: TRBV11-2; DNA: TGTGCCAGCAGCGAGGTGACAGGGAATGGCTACACCTTC; CDR3: CASSEVTGNGYTF
length: 12; D: -; J: TRBJ1-4; size: -; V: TRBV29-1; DNA: TGCAGCGTTGAGGTCGGGGCCGGAGAACTGTTTTTT; CDR3: CSVEVGAGELFF